The clone carrying this T cell receptor beta chain has more than one count but fewer than ten. The data are from a study of blood T cell repertoires in COVID-19. Germline V gene sequence: CDR1 MNHEY, CDR2 SVGAGI. The CDR3 consists of 14 residues. V dropped 0 bases and J dropped 6; count of bases not matched to a gene: 2. Repertoires were generated with immunoSEQ multiplex PCR, while TCRdb's copy carries only in-frame clones and drops some. The repertoire holds 150,000 to 170,000 clones, with around 83% as singletons. V usage is TRBV6-5 and J usage is TRBJ1-1, with TRBD1 matching over 9 bases. The receptor was isolated from a woman aged 55-69 years with COVID-19, enrolled during active disease. Sequenced sample: peripheral blood. This CDR3 is CASSYSDRGAEAFF. The CDR3 region has the DNA TGTGCCAGCAGTTACTCAGACAGGGGGGCTGAAGCTTTCTTT.